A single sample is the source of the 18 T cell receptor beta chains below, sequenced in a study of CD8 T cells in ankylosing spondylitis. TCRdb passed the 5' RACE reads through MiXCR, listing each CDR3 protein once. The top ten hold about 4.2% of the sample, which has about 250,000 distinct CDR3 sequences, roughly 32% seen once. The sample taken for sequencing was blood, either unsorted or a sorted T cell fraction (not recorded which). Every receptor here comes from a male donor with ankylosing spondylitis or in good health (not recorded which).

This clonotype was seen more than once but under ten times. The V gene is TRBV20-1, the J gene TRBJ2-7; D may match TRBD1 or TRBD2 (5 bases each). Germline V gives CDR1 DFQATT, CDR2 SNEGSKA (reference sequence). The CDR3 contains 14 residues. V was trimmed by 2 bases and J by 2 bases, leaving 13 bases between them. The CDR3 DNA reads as TGCAGTGCTAGACCCGGGACGGCAACCTACGAGCAGTACTTC. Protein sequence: CSARPGTATYEQYF.

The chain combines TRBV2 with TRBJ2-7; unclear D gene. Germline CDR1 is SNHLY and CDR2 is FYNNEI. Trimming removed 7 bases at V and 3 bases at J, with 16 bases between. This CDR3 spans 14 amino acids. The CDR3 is CASTGSVVGYEQYF. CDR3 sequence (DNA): TGTGCCAGCACCGGAAGCGTTGTGGGCTACGAGCAGTACTTC. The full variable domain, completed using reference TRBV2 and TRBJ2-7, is EPEVTQTPSHQVTQMGQEVILRCVPISNHLYFYWYRQILGQKVEFLVSFYNNEISEKSEIFDDQFSVERPDGSNFTLKIRSTKLEDSAMYFCASTGSVVGYEQYFGPGTRLTVT.

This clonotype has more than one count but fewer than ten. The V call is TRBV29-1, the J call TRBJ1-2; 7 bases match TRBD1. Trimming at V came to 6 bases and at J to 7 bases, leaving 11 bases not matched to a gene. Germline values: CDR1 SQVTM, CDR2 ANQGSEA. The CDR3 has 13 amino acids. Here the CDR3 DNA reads TGCAGCGTGCGGACAGGAGGCCCTGCTGGCTACACCTTC. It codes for CSVRTGGPAGYTF. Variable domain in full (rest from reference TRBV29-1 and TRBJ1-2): SAVISQKPSRDICQRGTSLTIQCQVDSQVTMMFWYRQQPGQSLTLIATANQGSEATYESGFVIDKFPISRPNLTFSTLTVSNMSPEDSSIYLCSVRTGGPAGYTFGSGTRLTVV.

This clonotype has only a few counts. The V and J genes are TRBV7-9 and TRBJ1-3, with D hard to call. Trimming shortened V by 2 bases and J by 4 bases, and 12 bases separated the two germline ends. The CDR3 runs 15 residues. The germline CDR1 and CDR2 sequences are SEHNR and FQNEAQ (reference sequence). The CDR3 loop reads CASSLIWEDGNTIYF. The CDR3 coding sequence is TGTGCCAGCAGCTTAATCTGGGAAGACGGAAACACCATATATTTT.

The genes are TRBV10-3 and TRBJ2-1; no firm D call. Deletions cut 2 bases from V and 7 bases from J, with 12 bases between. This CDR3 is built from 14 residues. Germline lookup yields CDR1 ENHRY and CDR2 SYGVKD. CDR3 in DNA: TGTGCCATCAGTGAGAAGAGTCCTATTAATGAGCAGTTCTTC. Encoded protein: CAISEKSPINEQFF.

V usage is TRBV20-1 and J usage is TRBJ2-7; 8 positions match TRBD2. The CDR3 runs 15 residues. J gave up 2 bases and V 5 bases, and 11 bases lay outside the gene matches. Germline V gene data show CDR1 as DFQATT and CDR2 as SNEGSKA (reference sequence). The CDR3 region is CSASSLRGDPYEQYF. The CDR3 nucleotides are TGCAGTGCTTCCTCCCTGCGGGGGGACCCCTACGAGCAGTACTTC.

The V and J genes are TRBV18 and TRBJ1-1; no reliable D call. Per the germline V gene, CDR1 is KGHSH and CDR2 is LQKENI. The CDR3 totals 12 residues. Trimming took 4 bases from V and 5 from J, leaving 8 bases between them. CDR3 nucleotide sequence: TGTGCCAGCTCACGGACGGGGACTGAAGCTTTCTTT. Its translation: CASSRTGTEAFF.

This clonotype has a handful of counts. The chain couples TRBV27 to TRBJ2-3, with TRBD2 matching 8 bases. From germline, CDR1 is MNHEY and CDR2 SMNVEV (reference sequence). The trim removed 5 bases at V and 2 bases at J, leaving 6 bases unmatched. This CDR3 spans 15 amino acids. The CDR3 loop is CASSKPGGYTDTQYF. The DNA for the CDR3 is TGTGCCAGCAGTAAACCGGGAGGGTACACAGATACGCAGTATTTT.

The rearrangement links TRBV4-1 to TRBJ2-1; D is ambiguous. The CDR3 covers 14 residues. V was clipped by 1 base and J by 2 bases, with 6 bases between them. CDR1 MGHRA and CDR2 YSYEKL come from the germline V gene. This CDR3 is CASSQVGAYNEQFF. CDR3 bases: TGCGCCAGCAGCCAAGTTGGGGCCTACAATGAGCAGTTCTTC.

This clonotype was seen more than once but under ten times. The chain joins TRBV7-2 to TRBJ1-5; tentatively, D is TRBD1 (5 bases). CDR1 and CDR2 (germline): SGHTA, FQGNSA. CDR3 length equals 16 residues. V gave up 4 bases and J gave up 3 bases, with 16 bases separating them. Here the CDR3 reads CASSYRGKGTNQPQHF. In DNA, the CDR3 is TGTGCCAGCAGCTACCGGGGGAAAGGCACCAATCAGCCCCAGCATTTT. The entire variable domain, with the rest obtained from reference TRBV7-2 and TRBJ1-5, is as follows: GAGVSQSPSNKVTEKGKDVELRCDPISGHTALYWYRQSLGQGLEFLIYFQGNSAPDKSGLPSDRFSAERTGGSVSTLTIQRTQQEDSAVYLCASSYRGKGTNQPQHFGDGTRLSIL.

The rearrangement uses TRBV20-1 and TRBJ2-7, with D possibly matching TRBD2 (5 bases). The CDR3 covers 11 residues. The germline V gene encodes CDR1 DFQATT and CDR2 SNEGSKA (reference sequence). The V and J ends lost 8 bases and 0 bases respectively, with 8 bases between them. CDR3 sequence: CSPGDSYEQYF. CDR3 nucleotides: TGCAGTCCCGGGGACTCCTACGAGCAGTACTTC.

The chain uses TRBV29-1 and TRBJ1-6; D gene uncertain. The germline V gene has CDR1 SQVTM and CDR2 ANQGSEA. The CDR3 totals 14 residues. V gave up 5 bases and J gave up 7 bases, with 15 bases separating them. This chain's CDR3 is CSVKPWRGNSPLHF. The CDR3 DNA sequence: TGCAGCGTTAAGCCCTGGCGAGGCAATTCACCCCTCCACTTT.

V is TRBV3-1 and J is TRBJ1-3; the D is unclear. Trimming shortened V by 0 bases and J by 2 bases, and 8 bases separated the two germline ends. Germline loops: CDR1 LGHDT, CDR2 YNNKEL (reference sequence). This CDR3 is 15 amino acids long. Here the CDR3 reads CASSQDSGAGNTIYF. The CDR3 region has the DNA TGTGCCAGCAGCCAAGATAGCGGGGCTGGAAACACCATATATTTT.

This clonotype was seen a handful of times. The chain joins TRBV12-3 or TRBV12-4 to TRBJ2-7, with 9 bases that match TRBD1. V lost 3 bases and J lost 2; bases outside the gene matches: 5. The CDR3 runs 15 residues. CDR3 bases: TGTGCCAGCAGTTTTGGGACAGGGCCTCCCTACGAGCAGTACTTC. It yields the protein CASSFGTGPPYEQYF.

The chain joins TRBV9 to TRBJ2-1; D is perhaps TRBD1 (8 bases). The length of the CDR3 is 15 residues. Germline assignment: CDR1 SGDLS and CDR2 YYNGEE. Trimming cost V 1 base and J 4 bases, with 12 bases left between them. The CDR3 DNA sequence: TGTGCCAGCAGCGTAAGCGGGACAGGATACAATGAGCAGTTCTTC. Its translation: CASSVSGTGYNEQFF.

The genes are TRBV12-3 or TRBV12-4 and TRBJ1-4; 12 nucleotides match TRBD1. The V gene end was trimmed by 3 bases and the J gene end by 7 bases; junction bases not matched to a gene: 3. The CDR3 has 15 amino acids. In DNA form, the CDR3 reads TGTGCCAGCAGTTTCGGGGACAGGGGGCTTGAAAAACTGTTTTTT. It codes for CASSFGDRGLEKLFF.

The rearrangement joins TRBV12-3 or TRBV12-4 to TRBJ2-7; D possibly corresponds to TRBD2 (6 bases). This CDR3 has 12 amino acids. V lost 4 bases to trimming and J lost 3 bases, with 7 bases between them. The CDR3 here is CASSWGVYEQYF. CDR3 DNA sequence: TGTGCCAGCAGTTGGGGGGTCTACGAGCAGTACTTC.

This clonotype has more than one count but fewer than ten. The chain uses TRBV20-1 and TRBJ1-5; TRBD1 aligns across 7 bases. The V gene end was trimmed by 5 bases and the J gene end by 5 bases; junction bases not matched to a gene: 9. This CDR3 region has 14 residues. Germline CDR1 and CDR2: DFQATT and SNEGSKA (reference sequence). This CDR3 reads CSAGAGTEYQPQHF. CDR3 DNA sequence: TGCAGTGCTGGGGCCGGGACAGAGTATCAGCCCCAGCATTTT.